This T cell receptor beta chain was found in a study of graft-versus-host responses after intestinal transplantation. Sequencing was performed with immunoSEQ multiplex PCR; in TCRdb, only in-frame clones are kept and a portion is missing. Altogether about 110,000 clones are present, approximately 90% being singletons, with the ten largest covering roughly 0.71%. The CDR3 loop spans 13 amino acids. V lost 6 bases and J 4 bases, leaving 12 bases between the germline ends. The germline gives CDR1 SNHLY, CDR2 FYNNEI. Details on this clone: What it binds is unknown.

The rearrangement uses TRBV2 and TRBJ1-2; D uncertain. The specimen was unstimulated CD4+ T cells sorted from spleen or lymph node cells, collected before transplant. The clonotype comes from a human donor who was the organ donor for an intestinal transplant. The CDR3 loop reads CASRGSKIYGYTF. CDR3 sequence (DNA): TGTGCCAGCAGGGGGAGTAAAATCTATGGCTACACCTTC.